This section outlines one T cell receptor beta chain sequence together with its context. The data are from a study of T cell responses to AZD1222 COVID-19 vaccine. The protocol was immunoSEQ multiplex PCR, while the TCRdb copy is restricted to in-frame clones and leaves out a portion. The sample records 150,000 to 200,000 clones, approximately 90% being singletons. The germline V gene encodes CDR1 SEHNR and CDR2 FQNEAQ (reference sequence). V was clipped by 5 bases and J by 13 bases; unmatched bases: 6. CDR3 length: 11 amino acids. The chain links TRBV7-9 to TRBJ1-1, with TRBD1 matching 8 bases. This receptor was identified in an adult who received the AZD1222 COVID-19 vaccine. The starting material was peripheral blood, obtained 28 days after the second AZD1222 dose. The CDR3 DNA sequence: TGTGCCAGCAGCGAGGACAGGGTGCATTTCTTT. Its protein product is CASSEDRVHFF.